This T cell receptor beta chain was profiled in a study of glioma-infiltrating T cells after dendritic cell vaccination. Findings and limits, study-wide: No direct clonality-survival link was found; a diverse polyclonal response may matter.

Remarks on this clone: Antigen unknown.

Regarding time point: after dendritic cell vaccination, including at tumor progression/relapse. The germline CDR1 and CDR2 sequences are GTSNPN and SVGIG (reference sequence). The CDR3 is made up of 12 amino acids. V was cut by 4 bases and J by 8 bases, with 14 bases left in between. This table comes from immunoSEQ multiplex PCR, and its TCRdb copy is limited to in-frame clones, with some not included. The repertoire holds about 82,000 clones, with around 83% as singletons. Sequencing used blood, obtained after dendritic cell vaccination. This chain connects TRBV30 to TRBJ1-2; D possibly corresponds to TRBD1 (6 bases). The clonotype comes from a human donor with glioblastoma. This CDR3 is CAWTYGQKGYTF. CDR3 sequence (DNA): TGTGCCTGGACCTATGGACAGAAGGGCTACACCTTC. Based on the CDR3 plus reference TRBV30 and TRBJ1-2, the full variable domain is SQTIHQWPATLVQPVGSPLSLECTVEGTSNPNLYWYRQAAGRGLQLLFYSVGIGQISSEVPQNLSASRPQDRQFILSSKKLLLSDSGFYLCAWTYGQKGYTFGSGTRLTVV.